This T cell receptor beta chain was recovered during a study of yellow fever vaccine responses in identical twins. TCRdb re-derived calls from the RT-PCR reads in MiXCR, one entry per CDR3 protein. Here the sample spans under 25,000 distinct CDR3 sequences, about 65% being singletons. As concerns this clonotype: Its target is unknown.

Deletions cut 4 bases from V and 6 bases from J, with 6 bases between. This CDR3 comprises 11 residues. CDR1 is SGHAT and CDR2 is FQNNGV in the germline V gene. Overall study findings and caveats: Reported findings indicate that twins' vaccine T cell responses seemed partially convergent, partially personalized.

V usage is TRBV11-2 and J usage is TRBJ2-5; no firm D call. The sequence came from a woman aged 18-29 years who received the yellow fever vaccine. The sample here was T cells from blood (PBMCs), unsorted or a sorted subset (not recorded which), taken before or after yellow fever vaccination (not recorded which). The CDR3 sequence is CASSSQQTQYF. The CDR3 DNA reads as TGTGCCAGCAGCTCTCAGCAGACCCAGTACTTC.